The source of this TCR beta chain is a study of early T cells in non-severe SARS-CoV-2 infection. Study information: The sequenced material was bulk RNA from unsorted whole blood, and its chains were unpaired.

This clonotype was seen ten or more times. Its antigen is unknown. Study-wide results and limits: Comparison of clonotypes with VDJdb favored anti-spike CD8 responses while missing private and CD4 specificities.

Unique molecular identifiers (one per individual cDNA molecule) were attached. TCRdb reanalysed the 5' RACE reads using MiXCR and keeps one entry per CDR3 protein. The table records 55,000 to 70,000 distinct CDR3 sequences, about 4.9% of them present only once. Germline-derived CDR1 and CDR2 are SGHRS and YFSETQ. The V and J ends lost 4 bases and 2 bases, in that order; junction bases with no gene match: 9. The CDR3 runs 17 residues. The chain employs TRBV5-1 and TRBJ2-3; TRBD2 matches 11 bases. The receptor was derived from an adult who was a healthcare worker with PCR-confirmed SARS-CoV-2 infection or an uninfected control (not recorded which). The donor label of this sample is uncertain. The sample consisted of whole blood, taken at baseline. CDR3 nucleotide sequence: TGCGCCAGCAGCGCGAAGACTAGCGGGGAAATCACAGATACGCAGTATTTT. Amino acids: CASSAKTSGEITDTQYF.